This TCR beta chain was observed in a study of PD-L1 blockade in urothelial cancer. Study background: The patients first took atezolizumab in about 2014, receiving 1,200 mg intravenously every 3 weeks. Of some 28 patients, around 25 were males with bladder-origin urothelial cancer.

As to this clone: Antigen specificity is unknown.

General observations from the study: Tumor-associated TCR clones expanded more in blood at 3 weeks in patients with durable benefit.

Using immunoSEQ multiplex PCR, the repertoire was profiled, and TCRdb retains in-frame clones only, with some absent. The table includes about 38,000 clones, approximately 86% detected once. The sample's time point: peripheral blood 6 weeks after treatment start. Germline trimming cut 5 bases from V and 5 bases from J; bases unmatched to any gene: 7. The V gene's germline CDR1 is SEHNR and CDR2 FQNEAQ (reference sequence). The CDR3 loop spans 15 amino acids. The source was PBMCs, collected around atezolizumab (anti-PD-L1) treatment. The rearrangement uses TRBV7-9 and TRBJ2-2; 8 bases are a match to TRBD2. This TCR was sampled from a man in his sixties with urothelial cancer. In DNA form, the CDR3 reads TGTGCCAGCAGCGAGAGCGGGAGTGGTACCGGGGAGCTGTTTTTT. This gives the protein CASSESGSGTGELFF.